This TCR beta chain was sequenced in a study of identical twins. V lost 4 bases and J 2 bases, leaving 10 bases between the germline ends. The CDR3 spans 14 residues. Germline V CDR1 and CDR2: SEHNR, FQNEAQ (reference sequence). One entry per CDR3 protein results from TCRdb running MiXCR on the 5' RACE reads. This table holds about 570,000 distinct CDR3 sequences, roughly 9.5% found once. The same sample was also studied in work on yellow fever vaccine responses in identical twins.

Sequenced: PBMCs. The sequence was obtained from a woman aged 18-30 years in good health. This chain joins TRBV7-9 and TRBJ2-3; no definite D call. CDR3: CASSSPSFTDTQYF. DNA of the CDR3: TGTGCCAGCAGCTCCCCCAGCTTCACAGATACGCAGTATTTT.